This T cell receptor (beta chain) was identified during a study of blood T cell repertoires in COVID-19. Across the study: Samples taken during acute and convalescent COVID-19 were collected in the United States, Italy and Spain. In each case, the material was cDNA or gDNA derived from T cells, B-cell-depleted T cells, or PBMCs.

Adults between about 18 and 95 years of age took part from approximately 24 US areas. Donors in Cohort 3 who had recovered were those with two negative PCRs, healthcare professional clearance, or resolution of their symptoms. The method was immunoSEQ multiplex PCR; TCRdb's version includes in-frame clones alone and lacks a portion of them. Altogether more than 200,000 clones are present, about nine tenths being singletons, with the ten largest covering approximately 2%. Sequences were obtained from PBMCs or T cells enriched from blood (not recorded which). The TCR comes from a woman aged 18-29 years who had recovered from COVID-19.

The CDR3 loop reads CASSQSLLAQYF. CDR3 sequence (DNA): TGTGCCAGCAGCCAATCCCTCCTGGCGCAGTACTTC. The chain is built from TRBV7-9 and TRBJ2-7; D gene ambiguous. This CDR3 has 12 amino acids. V was trimmed by 5 bases and J by 9 bases, leaving 14 bases between them. Germline V CDR1 and CDR2: SEHNR, FQNEAQ (reference sequence).